This TCR beta chain was sequenced during a study of T cells in Graves' hyperthyroidism and ophthalmopathy. Study-level results: By a 13 V-J model, ophthalmopathy was set apart from stable hyperthyroidism. Most thyroid clonotypes with frequency above 0.001 were detected in blood.

As to this clonotype: Its antigen remains unidentified.

The CDR3 regions of TCR beta were amplified from RNA transcripts. A first-round RT-PCR of the TCR CDR3 used the HTBI primer set. TCRdb re-called the multiplex PCR reads with MiXCR, one entry per CDR3 protein. The sample holds 340,000 or so distinct CDR3 sequences, about 20% seen once. Trimming took 8 bases from V and 5 from J; bases not matched to a gene: 10. The length of the CDR3 is 15 residues. It was approximately 9.7 ml of fresh peripheral blood that supplied the PBMCs. This TCR came from a woman in her fifties or sixties with Graves' hyperthyroidism. Sequenced material: blood. The rearrangement links TRBV12-3 or TRBV12-4 to TRBJ1-4; 8 bases line up with TRBD1. The CDR3 DNA reads TGTGCCAGCTGCCCGGGGAGGACAGGGAATGAAAAACTGTTTTTT. Amino acid sequence: CASCPGRTGNEKLFF.